Here is one TCR beta chain with its context. Its specificity is unknown. Deep-level running was used for the assay. Repertoires were generated with immunoSEQ multiplex PCR, while TCRdb's copy carries only in-frame clones and drops some. The table shows around 2,100,000 clones, with less than 95% occurring only once. CDR1 and CDR2 from the germline V gene are MDHEN and SYDVKM. Trimming cost V 5 bases and J 10 bases, with 20 bases left between them. This CDR3 contains 14 residues. The data were taken from a study of shared clonotypes between healthy human individuals. Study-wide results and limits: Naive subsets generally had larger estimated richness than memory subsets.

Naive CD8 cells were CD45RO-negative, positively selected for CCR7, excluding terminally differentiated effector memory CD45RA+ cells. The chain combines TRBV28 with TRBJ1-1, with D unclear. The receptor comes from a man aged 18 to 29 in good health. Sequenced material: naive CD8+ T cells sorted from blood. This CDR3 is CASSNPSVLLGAFF. CDR3 DNA sequence: TGTGCCAGCAGTAACCCCTCGGTCCTCCTGGGAGCTTTCTTT.